The 22 T cell receptor beta chains listed next were all sequenced from one sample in a study of PD-1 blockade in classical Hodgkin lymphoma (TCRdb year 2020). This specimen's time point label, per the study, means: cycle 1 day 1 (C1D1), immediately before nivolumab initiation. All trial patients had relapsed after autologous stem cell transplantation, with cohorts A, B and C differing in prior brentuximab vedotin exposure. CD4+ T cells were purified from thawed PBMCs by magnetic negative selection with a Miltenyi CD4+ T cell isolation kit. The library relied on the immunoSEQ multiplex PCR assay. The immuneACCESS repertoire file appears here via TCRdb, limited to in-frame rearrangements. These files lack a portion of the clones; in checked studies, under half of the deficit traces to unresolved V genes, and the cause of the others is not known. This sample is represented by roughly 31,000 clones; 65% to 90% of them were singletons. The top ten constitute around 2.4% of the sample.

Sample: CD4+ T cells from blood, taken at baseline. These receptors originate from a human donor with classical Hodgkin lymphoma.

The V call is TRBV5-4, the J call TRBJ2-7; no clear D. Per germline, CDR1 SGHNT and CDR2 YYREEE (reference sequence). CDR3 length equals 14 residues. The V end was cut by 2 bases, the J end by 5 bases, with 14 bases between. This CDR3 reads CASSLKGNRDEQYF. CDR3 bases: TGTGCCAGCAGCTTAAAGGGAAACCGCGACGAGCAGTACTTC.

V is TRBV27 and J is TRBJ2-5, with TRBD1 matching over 9 bases. This CDR3 is built from 14 residues. The germline CDR1 and CDR2 sequences are MNHEY and SMNVEV (reference sequence). V dropped 6 bases and J dropped 3; count of bases not matched to a gene: 5. The CDR3 sequence is CASSPRTGEETQYF. CDR3 in DNA: TGTGCCAGCAGCCCACGGACAGGGGAAGAGACCCAGTACTTC.

V and J are TRBV15 and TRBJ1-5, with D maybe TRBD1 (5 bases). The V end was cut by 0 bases, the J end by 2 bases, with 14 bases between. The CDR3 extends over 17 amino acids. Germline loops: CDR1 LNHNV, CDR2 YYDKDF (reference sequence). The CDR3 spells CATSRDPGRIGNQPQHF. The CDR3 nucleotides read TGTGCCACCAGCAGAGATCCAGGGAGGATAGGCAATCAGCCCCAGCATTTT.

CDR3 residues: CASSHRVWGNTGELFF. For the CDR3, the DNA is TGCGCCAGCAGCCACAGGGTTTGGGGGAACACCGGGGAGCTGTTTTTT. The chain couples TRBV4-3 to TRBJ2-2, with D tentatively TRBD1 (5 bases). The CDR3 extends over 16 amino acids. CDR1 LGHNA and CDR2 YSLEER come from the germline V gene. V was pared by 3 bases and J by 1 base, with 12 bases between.

J is TRBJ1-2 and V is TRBV7-2; TRBD1 agrees at 8 bases. The CDR3 consists of 14 residues. Germline CDR1 and CDR2: SGHTA and FQGNSA. The V gene end was trimmed by 2 bases and the J gene end by 7 bases; junction bases not matched to a gene: 6. CDR3 sequence reads: CASSLKTGAGGYTF. The CDR3 DNA sequence: TGTGCCAGCAGCTTAAAGACAGGGGCGGGTGGCTACACCTTC.

The chain employs TRBV4-1 and TRBJ2-7; 15 bases map to TRBD2. The CDR3 totals 15 residues. Trimming at V came to 6 bases and at J to 6 bases, leaving 6 bases not matched to a gene. Germline loops: CDR1 MGHRA, CDR2 YSYEKL. CDR3 nucleotides: TGCGCCAGCAGTTATATGGGACTAGCGGGAGGCGAGCAGTACTTC. Translation gives CASSYMGLAGGEQYF.

The chain uses TRBV11-2 and TRBJ2-7, with D perhaps given as TRBD1 or TRBD2 (6 bases each). Germline V CDR1 and CDR2: SGHAT, FQNNGV. This CDR3 comprises 16 residues. V gave up 5 bases and J gave up 3 bases, with 20 bases separating them. The CDR3 sequence is CASSLLQGLPSYEQYF. The CDR3 DNA follows: TGTGCCAGCAGCCTCTTACAGGGACTTCCAAGCTACGAGCAGTACTTC. The full variable domain, completed using reference TRBV11-2 and TRBJ2-7, is EAGVAQSPRYKIIEKRQSVAFWCNPISGHATLYWYQQILGQGPKLLIQFQNNGVVDDSQLPKDRFSAERLKGVDSTLKIQPAKLEDSAVYLCASSLLQGLPSYEQYFGPGTRLTVT.

CDR3 bases: TGTGCCAGCAGTGACTCATTCGGAGGCACAGATACGCAGTATTTT. Translating gives CASSDSFGGTDTQYF. The J gene is TRBJ2-3, the V gene TRBV6-4; D is undetermined. The CDR3 runs 15 residues. Between the trimmed V and J ends, which lost 0 bases and 1 base, there was a span of 8 bases. Germline CDR1 reads MRHNA; CDR2 reads SNTAGT.

This chain uses TRBV4-2 with TRBJ2-1; TRBD2 matches 9 bases. The CDR3 is 16 residues long. Germline values: CDR1 LGHNA, CDR2 YNFKEQ. V shed 4 bases and J 6 bases; nucleotides not matched to a gene: 10. The CDR3 is CASSPPSAGGGNEQFF. In DNA, the CDR3 is TGTGCCAGCAGCCCTCCCTCAGCGGGAGGTGGCAATGAGCAGTTCTTC.

The chain's CDR3 is CASSLIPPRGTDTQYF. As DNA, the CDR3 is TGCGCCAGCAGCCTTATCCCCCCCCGCGGCACAGATACGCAGTATTTT. This chain uses TRBV4-3 with TRBJ2-3; no reliable D call. Trimming took 4 bases from V and 1 from J, leaving 15 bases between them. Germline CDR1 LGHNA, CDR2 YSLEER. The CDR3 runs 16 residues.

V is TRBV29-1 and J is TRBJ2-5; the D gene is possibly TRBD2 (5 bases). Germline CDR1 SQVTM, CDR2 ANQGSEA. Trimming left V 4 bases short and J 3 bases short, with 9 bases between. This CDR3 region has 12 residues. DNA for the CDR3: TGCAGCGTTGGAACGGGAAAAGAGACCCAGTACTTC. The encoded protein is CSVGTGKETQYF. The variable domain in full, completed from reference TRBV29-1 and TRBJ2-5, reads SAVISQKPSRDICQRGTSLTIQCQVDSQVTMMFWYRQQPGQSLTLIATANQGSEATYESGFVIDKFPISRPNLTFSTLTVSNMSPEDSSIYLCSVGTGKETQYFGPGTRLLVL.

The rearrangement joins TRBV2 to TRBJ1-5; D gene uncertain. CDR1 is SNHLY and CDR2 is FYNNEI in the germline V gene. V was shortened by 6 bases and J by 8 bases, with 14 bases between the two germline ends. The CDR3 consists of 13 residues. The CDR3 loop is CASRSETGEPQHF. CDR3 sequence (DNA): TGTGCCAGCAGATCGGAGACCGGGGAGCCCCAGCATTTT.

The chain combines TRBV6-1 with TRBJ1-2; D gene uncertain. The CDR3 spans 16 residues. V lost 2 bases, J lost 2 bases, and 15 bases lay in between. Germline CDR1 is MNHNS and CDR2 is SASEGT. DNA of the CDR3: TGTGCCAGCAGTGAACATCGGGCATTAGGAAACTATGGCTACACCTTC. Translation gives CASSEHRALGNYGYTF.

This rearrangement joins TRBV14 to TRBJ2-1; D is unclear. The V and J ends lost 7 bases and 0 bases respectively, with 10 bases between them. The germline gives CDR1 SGHDN, CDR2 FVKESK. This CDR3 comprises 14 residues. CDR3 nucleotides: TGTGCCAGCAATGGCCAAAGCTCCTACAATGAGCAGTTCTTC. Its translation is CASNGQSSYNEQFF.

CDR3 bases: TGTGCCAGCAGCTTAGAGGGGCTAGCGGGGTATAATGAGCAGTTCTTC. As protein: CASSLEGLAGYNEQFF. This chain joins TRBV7-9 and TRBJ2-1; 9 bases map to TRBD2. CDR1 SEHNR and CDR2 FQNEAQ come from the germline V gene (reference sequence). After removal of 1 base from V and 7 bases from J, the junction contained 8 bases not matched to a gene. The CDR3 has 16 residues. Variable domain in full (rest from reference TRBV7-9 and TRBJ2-1): DTGVSQNPRHKITKRGQNVTFRCDPISEHNRLYWYRQTLGQGPEFLTYFQNEAQLEKSRLLSDRFSAERPKGSFSTLEIQRTEQGDSAMYLCASSLEGLAGYNEQFFGPGTRLTVL.

The sample holds one count of this clone. V and J are TRBV6-6 and TRBJ1-4; D uncertain. This CDR3 contains 16 residues. Trimming cost V 2 bases and J 2 bases, with 12 bases left between them. The germline gives CDR1 MNHNY, CDR2 SVGAGI (reference sequence). The CDR3 reads CASSYLPRGTNEKLFF. CDR3 DNA: TGTGCCAGCAGTTACCTCCCCCGGGGTACTAATGAAAAACTGTTTTTT.

V usage is TRBV19 and J usage is TRBJ1-1; D remains ambiguous. V shed 7 bases and J shed 4 bases, with 16 bases lying between them. Germline loops: CDR1 LNHDA, CDR2 SQIVND (reference sequence). This CDR3 is 14 amino acids long. The CDR3 coding sequence is TGTGCCAGTAAATTGGTCGCGCGCGGCACTGAAGCTTTCTTT. This translates into CASKLVARGTEAFF.

The chain links TRBV6-5 to TRBJ1-5; D is unresolved. Trimming took 5 bases from V and 5 from J, leaving 10 bases between them. The CDR3 runs 13 residues. Looked up from germline, CDR1 is MNHEY and CDR2 is SVGAGI. The CDR3: CASSPHRDQPQHF. In nucleotides, the CDR3 is TGTGCCAGCAGTCCTCATCGGGATCAGCCCCAGCATTTT.

The chain employs TRBV5-4 and TRBJ1-6; D may be TRBD1 (5 bases). The CDR3 runs 15 residues. Trimming pared 2 bases from V and 7 bases from J, leaving 13 bases between. Germline CDR1 SGHNT, CDR2 YYREEE (reference sequence). The CDR3 coding sequence is TGTGCCAGCAGCTTTAGACAGCGCGCGAATTCACCCCTCCACTTT. It is translated as CASSFRQRANSPLHF. Filled out from reference TRBV5-4 and TRBJ1-6, the complete variable domain reads ETGVTQSPTHLIKTRGQQVTLRCSSQSGHNTVSWYQQALGQGPQFIFQYYREEENGRGNFPPRFSGLQFPNYSSELNVNALELDDSALYLCASSFRQRANSPLHFGNGTRLTVT.

The chain is built from TRBV6-5 and TRBJ1-5; 7 nucleotides align to TRBD1. V lost 5 bases and J lost 7; bases outside the gene matches: 5. This CDR3 is built from 13 residues. Per the germline V gene, CDR1 is MNHEY and CDR2 is SVGAGI. CDR3 sequence (DNA): TGTGCCAGCAGTGACAGGGAGGGGCAGCCCCAGCATTTT. Its translation is CASSDREGQPQHF.

A remark on this clone: The junction differs from germline at one of its ends, possibly a read error. The J gene is TRBJ2-1, the V gene TRBV11-2, with D possibly matching TRBD2 (5 bases). Germline assignment: CDR1 SGHAT and CDR2 FQNNGV. This CDR3 spans 12 amino acids. CDR3 in DNA: TGTGCCAGCCAGCTTCTTGTGGGAGCCCCGGTCTTC. This gives the protein CASQLLVGAPVF.

V usage is TRBV6-6 and J usage is TRBJ2-5; unclear D gene. Germline CDR1 and CDR2: MNHNY and SVGAGI (reference sequence). The length of the CDR3 is 14 residues. The V end lost 5 bases, the J end lost 2 bases, and 12 bases lay between the germline ends. In DNA, the CDR3 is TGTGCCAGCAGTCACGGGCGCCTACAAGAGACCCAGTACTTC. It translates to CASSHGRLQETQYF.